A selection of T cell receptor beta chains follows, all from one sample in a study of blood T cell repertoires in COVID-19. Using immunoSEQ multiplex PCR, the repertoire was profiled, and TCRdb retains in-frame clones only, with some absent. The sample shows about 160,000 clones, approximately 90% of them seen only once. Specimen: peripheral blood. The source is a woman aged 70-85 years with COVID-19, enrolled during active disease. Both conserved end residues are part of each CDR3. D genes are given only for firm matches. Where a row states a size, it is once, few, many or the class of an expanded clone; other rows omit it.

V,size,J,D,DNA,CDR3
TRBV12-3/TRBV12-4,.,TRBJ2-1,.,TGTGCCAGCGAAAGGTCTAGGAATGAGCAGTTCTTC,CASERSRNEQFF
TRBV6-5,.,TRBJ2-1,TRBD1,TGTGCCACCGATAGGTGGGACAGGGGGTACAATGAGCAGTTCTTC,CATDRWDRGYNEQFF
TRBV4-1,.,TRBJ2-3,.,TGCGCCAGCAGCCAAGAATCCCTGAGCCCAGATACGCAGTATTTT,CASSQESLSPDTQYF
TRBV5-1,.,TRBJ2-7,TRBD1,TGCGCCAGCAGCTTGTTCGGGACAGGTCTCTACGAGCAGTACTTC,CASSLFGTGLYEQYF
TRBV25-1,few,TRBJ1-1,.,TGTGCCAGCAAGGGAGGTGGGACTGAAGCTTTCTTT,CASKGGGTEAFF
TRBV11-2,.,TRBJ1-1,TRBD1,TGTGCCAGCAGCTATCCCGACAGGGCGAACACTGAAGCTTTCTTT,CASSYPDRANTEAFF
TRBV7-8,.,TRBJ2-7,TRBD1,TGTGCCAGCAGCTTACCGGGACAGGCACTCTCTCGAAACGAGCAGTACTTC,CASSLPGQALSRNEQYF
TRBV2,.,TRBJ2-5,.,TGTGCCAGCAGTGATATCAGGGGGGCGGGTGAGACCCAGTACTTC,CASSDIRGAGETQYF
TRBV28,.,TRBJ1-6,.,TGTGCCAGCACCCCTGAGGAGTATGGTAATTCACCCCTCCACTTT,CASTPEEYGNSPLHF
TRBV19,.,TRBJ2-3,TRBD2,TGTGCCAGTAGTATCCGGGGGGGGTTCACAGATACGCAGTATTTT,CASSIRGGFTDTQYF
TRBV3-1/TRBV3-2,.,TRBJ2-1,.,TGTGCCAGCAGCAGGGGGTCAGGCAATGAGCAGTTCTTC,CASSRGSGNEQFF
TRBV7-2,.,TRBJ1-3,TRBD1,TGTGCCAGCAGCAAGGACAGGGGGCTTTTGCAGAGCTCTGGAAACACCATATATTTT,CASSKDRGLLQSSGNTIYF
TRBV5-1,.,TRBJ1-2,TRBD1,TGCGCCAGCAGCTTGGACGCAGACAGGGCCCTTATCTATGGCTACACCTTC,CASSLDADRALIYGYTF
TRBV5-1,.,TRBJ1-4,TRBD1,TGCGCCAGCAGCTTGACCCCTGGACAGGTCTCTGCAACTAATGAAAAACTGTTTTTT,CASSLTPGQVSATNEKLFF
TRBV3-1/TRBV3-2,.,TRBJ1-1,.,TGTGCCAGCAGCCAAGATACGGGGAACGGTGAAGCTTTCTTT,CASSQDTGNGEAFF
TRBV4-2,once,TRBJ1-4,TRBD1,TGTGCCAGCAGCCAAGTGGAACAGGGGCGGGAAAAACTGTTTTTT,CASSQVEQGREKLFF
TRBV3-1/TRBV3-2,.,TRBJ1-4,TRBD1,TGTGCCAGCAGCCAAGGACGGGGACAGAGCCGCAATGAAAAACTGTTTTTT,CASSQGRGQSRNEKLFF
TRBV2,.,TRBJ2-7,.,TGTGCCAGCAGTGTCAATTCCTACGAGCAGTACTTC,CASSVNSYEQYF
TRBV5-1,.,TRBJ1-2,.,TGCGCCAGCAGCCCCCCGACAGGTTCCTATGGCTACACCTTC,CASSPPTGSYGYTF
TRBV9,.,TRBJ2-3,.,TGTGCCAGCAGCGTTGTCGGGGGAGTGGATACGCAGTATTTT,CASSVVGGVDTQYF
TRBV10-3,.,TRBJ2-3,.,TGTGCCATCAGTGCCTTACAGGGAATGCCCACAGATACGCAGTATTTT,CAISALQGMPTDTQYF
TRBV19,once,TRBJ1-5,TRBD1,TGTGCCAGTAGTACCCTAACAGGGGGTCATCAGCCCCAGCATTTT,CASSTLTGGHQPQHF
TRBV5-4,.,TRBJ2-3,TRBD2,TGTGCCAGCAGCTTCGATACCGGGACTAGGACCTCCACAGATACGCAGTATTTT,CASSFDTGTRTSTDTQYF
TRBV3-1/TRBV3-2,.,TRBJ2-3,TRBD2,TGTGCCAGCAGCCAAGATATGACTAGCGGAAATACGCAGTATTTT,CASSQDMTSGNTQYF
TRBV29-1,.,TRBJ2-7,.,TGCAGCGTTGATACGGGGTTCGAGCAGTACTTC,CSVDTGFEQYF
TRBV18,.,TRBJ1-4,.,TGTGCCAGCACCCCCTTCCCGGGGGGTGAAAAACTGTTTTTT,CASTPFPGGEKLFF
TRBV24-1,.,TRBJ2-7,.,TGTGCCACCAGTGATGGCAGGGGCCACGAGCAGTACTTC,CATSDGRGHEQYF
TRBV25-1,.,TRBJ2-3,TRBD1,TGTGCCAGCAGTGTCGGGACAGGGACCACAGATACGCAGTATTTT,CASSVGTGTTDTQYF
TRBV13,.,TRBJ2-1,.,TGTGCCAGCCGGACTCTTAGCTCCTACAATGAGCAGTTCTTC,CASRTLSSYNEQFF
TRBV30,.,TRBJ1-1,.,TGTGCCTGGACCGGGACTGAAGCTTTCTTT,CAWTGTEAFF
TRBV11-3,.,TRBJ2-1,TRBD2,TGTGCCAGCAGCTCTAGACTAGCGGGGGGGATTAATGAGCAGTTCTTC,CASSSRLAGGINEQFF
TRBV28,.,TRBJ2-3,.,TGTGCCAGCAGACCCCAGGGGCGCACAGATACGCAGTATTTT,CASRPQGRTDTQYF
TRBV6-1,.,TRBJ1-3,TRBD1,TGTGCCAGCAGTGAAGCCCCTGCCAGGGGGACTGGAAACACCATATATTTT,CASSEAPARGTGNTIYF
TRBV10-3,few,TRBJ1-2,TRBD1,TGTGCCATCAGTGAGTCGAGGCAGGGGGCCGGCTACACCTTC,CAISESRQGAGYTF
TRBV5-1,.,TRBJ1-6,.,TGCGCCAGCAGCCCAAAGGGGCAGTCCAATTCACCCCTCCACTTT,CASSPKGQSNSPLHF
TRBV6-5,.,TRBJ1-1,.,TGTGCCAGCAGTTACTCCTCAGGGGATACTGAAGCTTTCTTT,CASSYSSGDTEAFF
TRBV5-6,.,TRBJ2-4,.,TGTGCCAGCAGCTTGCGCCTGGGGGGAAAAAACATTCAGTACTTC,CASSLRLGGKNIQYF
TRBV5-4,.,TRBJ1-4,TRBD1,TGTGCCAGCAGCTCCATGACAGGGTTAAACGAAAAACTGTTTTTT,CASSSMTGLNEKLFF
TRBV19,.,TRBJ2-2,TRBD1,TGTGCCAGTAGGACCGACAGGGATCCCGGGGAGCTGTTTTTT,CASRTDRDPGELFF
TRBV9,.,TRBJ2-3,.,TGTGCCAGCAGCGTAGGGTCCAAAAGGGGCGCGGTAGGGAATACGCAGTATTTT,CASSVGSKRGAVGNTQYF
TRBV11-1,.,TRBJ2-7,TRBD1,TGTGCCAGCAGCTTAAGGAGACAGGGGGCCTACGAGCAGTACTTC,CASSLRRQGAYEQYF
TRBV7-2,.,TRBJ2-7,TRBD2,TGTGCCAGCAGCTTTCCCGGGACTAGTGGTGAGCAGTACTTC,CASSFPGTSGEQYF
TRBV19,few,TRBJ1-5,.,TGTGCCAGTAGTCTGACAGCCAACAATCAGCCCCAGCATTTT,CASSLTANNQPQHF
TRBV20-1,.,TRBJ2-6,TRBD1,TGCAGTGCTAATGACAGGGCGGCGGCCAACGTCCTGACTTTC,CSANDRAAANVLTF
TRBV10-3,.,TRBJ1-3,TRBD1,TGTGCCATCAACCTAGGAGGGGGCGGAGGAAACACCATATATTTT,CAINLGGGGGNTIYF
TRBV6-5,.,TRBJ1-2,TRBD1,TGTGCCAGCAGCCGGACAGGGGGCCTCGACTATGGCTACACCTTC,CASSRTGGLDYGYTF
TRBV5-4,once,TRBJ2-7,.,TGTGCCAGCAGGGCCGGGACAACCTCCTACGAGCAGTACTTC,CASRAGTTSYEQYF
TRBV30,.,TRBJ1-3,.,TGTGCCTGGAACAGTCTCTCTGGAAACACCATATATTTT,CAWNSLSGNTIYF
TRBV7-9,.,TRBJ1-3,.,TGTGCCAGCAGCTTCGCTTACAGAAGGCTCCACGTATTAAACACCATATATTTT,CASSFAYRRLHVLNTIYF
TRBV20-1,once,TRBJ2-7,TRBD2,TGCAGTGCTAGCGGGGGGTACGAGCAGTACTTC,CSASGGYEQYF
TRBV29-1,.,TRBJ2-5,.,TGCTGCGTGGGGGGACTGGGGGGGGCAGAGACCCAGTACTTC,CCVGGLGGAETQYF
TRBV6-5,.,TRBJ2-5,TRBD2,TGTGCCAGCAGTAAGGGAGGGACGGGGACCCAGTACTTC,CASSKGGTGTQYF
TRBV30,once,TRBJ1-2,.,TGTGCCTGGAGTGCCTATAATGATGGCTACACCTTC,CAWSAYNDGYTF
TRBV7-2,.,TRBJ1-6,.,TGTGCCAGCAGCTTATCGCGGACACATTCACCCCTCCACTTT,CASSLSRTHSPLHF
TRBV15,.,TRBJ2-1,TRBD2,TGTGCCACCAGCAGAGATCGTAGCGGGGGCAATGAGCAGTTCTTC,CATSRDRSGGNEQFF